This passage covers 13 T cell receptor beta chains from one sample sequenced in a study of OX40 agonist ivuxolimab in advanced cancers. The method was immunoSEQ multiplex PCR; TCRdb's version includes in-frame clones alone and lacks a portion of them. Seen here are 60,000 to 80,000 clones, more than 65% observed once, and the top ten hold around 1.1%. This specimen consisted of CD4+ or CD8+ T cells sorted from blood, obtained in a trial of the OX40 agonist ivuxolimab. These receptor sequences come from an adult with an advanced solid tumor such as melanoma, head and neck, liver or kidney cancer.

CDR3 sequence (DNA): TGCGCCAGCAGCCACGCACGGGGCGCGGGGACTGAAGCTTTCTTT. Translating it yields CASSHARGAGTEAFF. The V call is TRBV4-1, the J call TRBJ1-1; D perhaps matches TRBD1 (5 bases). The CDR3 has 15 residues. CDR1 and CDR2 from the germline V gene are MGHRA and YSYEKL. The V gene lost 3 bases and the J gene lost 5 bases, with 16 bases spanning the gap.

This chain uses TRBV10-1 with TRBJ1-5; possible D gene TRBD1, 6 bases. The CDR3 loop spans 16 amino acids. The germline gives CDR1 WNHNN, CDR2 SYGVQD (reference sequence). V lost 0 bases and J lost 2, with 11 bases in between. CDR3 DNA sequence: TGCGCCAGCAGTGAGTCGGGCCAGGGGTGCAATCAGCCCCAGCATTTT. Translated, it gives CASSESGQGCNQPQHF.

V gene TRBV5-1 combines with J gene TRBJ2-7; 7 bases align to TRBD2. V gave up 4 bases and J gave up 0 bases; unmatched junction bases: 10. The CDR3 sequence is 16 residues long. The V gene's germline CDR1 is SGHRS and CDR2 YFSETQ. The DNA of the CDR3 is TGCGCCAGCAGCAGCCTTGGGGGGGACCCCTCCTACGAGCAGTACTTC. It translates to CASSSLGGDPSYEQYF.

The chain carries TRBV9 and TRBJ1-1; possibly TRBD1 for D (5 bases). Germline CDR1 reads SGDLS; CDR2 reads YYNGEE. V was shortened by 4 bases and J by 1 base, with 11 bases between the two germline ends. The CDR3 spans 14 residues. The CDR3 spells CASSLGPQNTEAFF. The CDR3 region has the DNA TGTGCCAGCAGCCTGGGACCTCAGAACACTGAAGCTTTCTTT.

V gene TRBV6-1 combines with J gene TRBJ1-2; TRBD1 is a possible D gene (5 bases). The CDR3 is made up of 12 amino acids. CDR1 and CDR2 from the germline V gene are MNHNS and SASEGT. Trimming removed 6 bases from V and 7 bases from J, with 12 bases in between. CDR3 DNA sequence: TGTGCCAGCAGGGGGCGCCTTGGTGGCTACACCTTC. Its translation is CASRGRLGGYTF.

The rearrangement links TRBV18 to TRBJ1-1; the D gene is possibly TRBD1 (6 bases). CDR3 length equals 15 residues. CDR1 KGHSH and CDR2 LQKENI come from the germline V gene. Trimming shortened V by 3 bases and J by 6 bases, and 17 bases separated the two germline ends. The CDR3 loop is CASSPLSGGESEAFF. The CDR3 nucleotides read TGTGCCAGCTCACCCCTATCCGGGGGCGAGTCTGAAGCTTTCTTT.

V gene TRBV7-2 combines with J gene TRBJ2-3, with D perhaps matching TRBD2 (5 bases). With 5 bases removed from V and 0 bases from J, the gap between germline ends came to 15 bases. The CDR3 sequence is 16 residues long. Germline V lookup: CDR1 SGHTA, CDR2 FQGNSA. The CDR3 DNA reads as TGTGCCAGCAGCCCGCCCGGAGCTAGCAGCACAGATACGCAGTATTTT. Translating it yields CASSPPGASSTDTQYF.

The chain uses TRBV19 and TRBJ2-1, with D possibly being TRBD1 (5 bases). The V end lost 6 bases, the J end lost 1 base, and 16 bases lay between the germline ends. The germline gives CDR1 LNHDA, CDR2 SQIVND (reference sequence). The CDR3 sequence is 16 residues long. The CDR3 DNA follows: TGTGCCAGTAGAGGAGACAGTGGTGGGTCCTACAATGAGCAGTTCTTC. Translating gives CASRGDSGGSYNEQFF. The complete variable domain, with remaining parts taken from reference TRBV19 and TRBJ2-1, reads DGGITQSPKYLFRKEGQNVTLSCEQNLNHDAMYWYRQDPGQGLRLIYYSQIVNDFQKGDIAEGYSVSREKKESFPLTVTSAQKNPTAFYLCASRGDSGGSYNEQFFGPGTRLTVL.

The genes are TRBV7-2 and TRBJ1-5; D is uncertain. Germline CDR1 is SGHTA and CDR2 is FQGNSA. CDR3 size: 14 residues. Trimming took off 5 bases at V and 3 bases at J, with 11 bases between the two ends. CDR3 residues: CASSLGRFNQPQHF. The CDR3 bases are TGTGCCAGCAGCCTAGGGCGCTTCAATCAGCCCCAGCATTTT.

The chain is built from TRBV7-2 and TRBJ1-2, with a tentative D call TRBD1 (6 bases). The CDR3 length is 18 residues. CDR1 and CDR2 from the germline V gene are SGHTA and FQGNSA. Trimming removed 4 bases at V and 6 bases at J, with 27 bases between. In DNA form, the CDR3 reads TGTGCCAGCAGCTCCATCGGGGGCGCCCCCTTGGTTGGAGATGGCTACACCTTC. This codes for CASSSIGGAPLVGDGYTF.

With regard to this clone: Within the sample, other DNA sequences also encode this same CDR3. The chain links TRBV7-2 to TRBJ2-3, with D uncertain. The CDR3 runs to 12 residues. Trimming stripped 4 bases from V and 2 bases from J, with 4 bases between. The germline CDR1 and CDR2 sequences are SGHTA and FQGNSA. In DNA form, the CDR3 reads TGTGCCAGCAGCTCTTACACAGATACGCAGTATTTT. Protein product: CASSSYTDTQYF.

J is TRBJ2-5 and V is TRBV7-2; possibly TRBD1 or TRBD2 for D (5 bases each). The V gene's germline CDR1 is SGHTA and CDR2 FQGNSA. This CDR3 has 13 residues. Trimming left V 3 bases short and J 6 bases short, with 11 bases between. Here the CDR3 reads CASSLTQGQTQYF. DNA of the CDR3: TGTGCCAGCAGCTTGACGCAGGGACAGACCCAGTACTTC.

The V call is TRBV7-9, the J call TRBJ1-3; possible D gene TRBD1, 5 bases. Germline CDR1 is SEHNR and CDR2 is FQNEAQ (reference sequence). V dropped 5 bases and J dropped 0 bases, with 11 bases sitting between them. The CDR3 spans 15 residues. CDR3 region: CASSPLGGSGNTIYF. The CDR3 coding sequence is TGTGCCAGCAGCCCCTTGGGGGGCTCTGGAAACACCATATATTTT. The entire variable domain, with the rest obtained from reference TRBV7-9 and TRBJ1-3, is as follows: DTGVSQNPRHKITKRGQNVTFRCDPISEHNRLYWYRQTLGQGPEFLTYFQNEAQLEKSRLLSDRFSAERPKGSFSTLEIQRTEQGDSAMYLCASSPLGGSGNTIYFGEGSWLTVV.